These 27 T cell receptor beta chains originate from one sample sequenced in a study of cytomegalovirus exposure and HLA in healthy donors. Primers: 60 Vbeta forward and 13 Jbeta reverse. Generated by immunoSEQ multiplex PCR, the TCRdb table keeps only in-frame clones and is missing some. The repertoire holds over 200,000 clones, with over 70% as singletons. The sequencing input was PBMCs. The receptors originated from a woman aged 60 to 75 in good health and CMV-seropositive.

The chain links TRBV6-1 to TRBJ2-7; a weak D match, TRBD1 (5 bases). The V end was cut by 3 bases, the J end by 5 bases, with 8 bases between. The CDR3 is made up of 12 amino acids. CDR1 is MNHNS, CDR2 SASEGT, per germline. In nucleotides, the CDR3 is TGTGCCAGCAGTGAGACAGAAAACGAGCAGTACTTC. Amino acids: CASSETENEQYF.

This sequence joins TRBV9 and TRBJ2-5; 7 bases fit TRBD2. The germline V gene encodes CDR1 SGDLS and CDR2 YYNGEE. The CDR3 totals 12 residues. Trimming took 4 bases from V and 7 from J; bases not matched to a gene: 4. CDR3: CASSPERGTQYF. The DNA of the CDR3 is TGTGCCAGCAGCCCCGAGCGGGGGACCCAGTACTTC.

The CDR3: CASSLKAGITDTQYF. CDR3 coding DNA: TGCGCCAGCAGCTTGAAAGCAGGGATCACAGATACGCAGTATTTT. The chain joins TRBV5-1 to TRBJ2-3, with D perhaps TRBD1 (5 bases). CDR1 and CDR2 from the germline V gene are SGHRS and YFSETQ. Deletions cut 1 base from V and 2 bases from J, with 11 bases between. The CDR3 extends over 15 amino acids.

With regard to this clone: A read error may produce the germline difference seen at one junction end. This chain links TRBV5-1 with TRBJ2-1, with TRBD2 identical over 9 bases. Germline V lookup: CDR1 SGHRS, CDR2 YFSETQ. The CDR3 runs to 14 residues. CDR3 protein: CASRLGLALNEQFF. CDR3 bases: TGCGCCAGCAGGTTGGGACTAGCCCTCAATGAGCAGTTCTTC.

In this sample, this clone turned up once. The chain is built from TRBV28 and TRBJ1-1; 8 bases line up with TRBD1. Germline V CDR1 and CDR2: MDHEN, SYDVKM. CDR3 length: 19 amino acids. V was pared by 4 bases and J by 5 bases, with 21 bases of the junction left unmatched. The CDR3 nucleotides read TGTGCCAGCAGTTATAAGCTTTTGGACAGGGACCTCCGGGGGACTGAAGCTTTCTTT. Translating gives CASSYKLLDRDLRGTEAFF.

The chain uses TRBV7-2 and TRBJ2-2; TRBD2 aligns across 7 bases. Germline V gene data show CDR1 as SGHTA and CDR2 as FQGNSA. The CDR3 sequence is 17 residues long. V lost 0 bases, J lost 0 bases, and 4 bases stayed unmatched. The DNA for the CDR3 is TGTGCCAGCAGCTTAGCGCTAAGCGGGGCGAACACCGGGGAGCTGTTTTTT. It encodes CASSLALSGANTGELFF.

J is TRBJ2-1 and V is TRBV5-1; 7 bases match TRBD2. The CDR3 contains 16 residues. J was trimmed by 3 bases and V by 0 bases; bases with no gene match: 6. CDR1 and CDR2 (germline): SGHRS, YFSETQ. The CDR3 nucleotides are TGCGCCAGCAGCTTGGCCCCCACTAGCGTCTACAATGAGCAGTTCTTC. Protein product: CASSLAPTSVYNEQFF.

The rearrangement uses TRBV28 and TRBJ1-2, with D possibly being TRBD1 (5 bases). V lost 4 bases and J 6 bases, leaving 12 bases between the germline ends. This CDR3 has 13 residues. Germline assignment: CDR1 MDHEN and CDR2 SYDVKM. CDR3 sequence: CASSSRGWNGYTF. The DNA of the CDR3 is TGTGCCAGCAGTTCTCGGGGGTGGAATGGCTACACCTTC.

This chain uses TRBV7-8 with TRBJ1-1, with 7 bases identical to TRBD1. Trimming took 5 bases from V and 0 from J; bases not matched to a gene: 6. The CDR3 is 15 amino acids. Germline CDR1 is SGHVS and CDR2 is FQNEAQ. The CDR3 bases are TGTGCCAGCAGCCCACAGGGGCGGATGAACACTGAAGCTTTCTTT. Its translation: CASSPQGRMNTEAFF.

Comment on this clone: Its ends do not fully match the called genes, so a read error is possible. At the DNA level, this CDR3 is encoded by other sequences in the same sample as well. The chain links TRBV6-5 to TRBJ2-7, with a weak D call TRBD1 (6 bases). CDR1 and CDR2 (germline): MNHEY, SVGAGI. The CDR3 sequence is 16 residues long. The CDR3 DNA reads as TGTGCCAGTAGTTACATCCGACAGGCCTACGGTCCCGAGCAGTACTTC. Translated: CASSYIRQAYGPEQYF.

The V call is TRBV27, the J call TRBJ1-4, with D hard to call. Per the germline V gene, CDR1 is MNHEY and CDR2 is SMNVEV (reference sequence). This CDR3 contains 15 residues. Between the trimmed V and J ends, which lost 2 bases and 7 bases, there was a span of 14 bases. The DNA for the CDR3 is TGTGCCAGCAGTTTACAAGGCGGGGAGGGTGAAAAACTGTTTTTT. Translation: CASSLQGGEGEKLFF.

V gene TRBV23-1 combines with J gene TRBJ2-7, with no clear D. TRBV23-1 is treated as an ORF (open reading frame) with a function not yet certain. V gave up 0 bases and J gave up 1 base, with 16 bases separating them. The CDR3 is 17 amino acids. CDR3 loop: CASSQSRRFYPSYEQYF. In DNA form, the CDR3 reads TGCGCCAGCAGTCAATCGCGCAGGTTTTACCCTTCCTACGAGCAGTACTTC.

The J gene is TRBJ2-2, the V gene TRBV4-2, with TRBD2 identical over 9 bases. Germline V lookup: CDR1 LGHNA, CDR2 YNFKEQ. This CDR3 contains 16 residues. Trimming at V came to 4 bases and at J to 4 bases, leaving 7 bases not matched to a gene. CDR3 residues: CASSRLSGSGTGELFF. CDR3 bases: TGTGCCAGCAGCCGCCTTAGCGGGAGTGGCACCGGGGAGCTGTTTTTT.

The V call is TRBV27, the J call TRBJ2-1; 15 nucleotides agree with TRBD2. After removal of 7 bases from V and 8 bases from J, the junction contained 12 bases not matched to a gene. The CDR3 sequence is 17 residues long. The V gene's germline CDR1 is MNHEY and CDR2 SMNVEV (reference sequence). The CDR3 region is CASTLSPGLAGGHEQFF. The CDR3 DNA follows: TGTGCCAGCACCCTATCCCCCGGACTAGCGGGGGGGCATGAGCAGTTCTTC.

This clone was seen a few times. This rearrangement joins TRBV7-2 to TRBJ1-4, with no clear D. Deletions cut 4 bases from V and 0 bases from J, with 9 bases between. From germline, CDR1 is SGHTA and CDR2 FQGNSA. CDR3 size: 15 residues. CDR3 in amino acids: CASSSTPATNEKLFF. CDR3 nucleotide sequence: TGTGCCAGCAGCTCGACACCCGCAACTAATGAAAAACTGTTTTTT.

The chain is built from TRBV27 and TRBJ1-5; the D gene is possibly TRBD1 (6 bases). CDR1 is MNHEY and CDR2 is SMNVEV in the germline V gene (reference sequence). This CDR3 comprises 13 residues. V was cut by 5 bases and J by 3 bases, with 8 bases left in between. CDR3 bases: TGTGCCAGCAGTAGGACAGTCAATCAGCCCCAGCATTTT. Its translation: CASSRTVNQPQHF.

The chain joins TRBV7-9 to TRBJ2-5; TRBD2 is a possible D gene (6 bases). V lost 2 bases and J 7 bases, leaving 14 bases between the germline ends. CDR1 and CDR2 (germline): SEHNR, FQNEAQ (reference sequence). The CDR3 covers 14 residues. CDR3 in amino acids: CASSLRSGGGTQYF. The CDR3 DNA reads TGTGCCAGCAGCTTACGTAGCGGTGGGGGGACCCAGTACTTC.

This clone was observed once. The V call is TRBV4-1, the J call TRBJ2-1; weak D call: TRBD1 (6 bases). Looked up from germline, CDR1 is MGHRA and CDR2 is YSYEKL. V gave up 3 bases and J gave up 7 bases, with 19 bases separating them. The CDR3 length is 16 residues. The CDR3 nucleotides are TGCGCCAGCAGCCACCTGGGGGCAGGGATTGGGAATGAGCAGTTCTTC. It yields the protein CASSHLGAGIGNEQFF.

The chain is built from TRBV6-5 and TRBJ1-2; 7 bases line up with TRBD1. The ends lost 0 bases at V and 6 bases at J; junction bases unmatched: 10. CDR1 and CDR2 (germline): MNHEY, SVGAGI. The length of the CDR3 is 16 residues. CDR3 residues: CASSYSPGDSLNGYTF. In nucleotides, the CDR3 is TGTGCCAGCAGTTACTCACCGGGGGACAGCCTTAATGGCTACACCTTC.

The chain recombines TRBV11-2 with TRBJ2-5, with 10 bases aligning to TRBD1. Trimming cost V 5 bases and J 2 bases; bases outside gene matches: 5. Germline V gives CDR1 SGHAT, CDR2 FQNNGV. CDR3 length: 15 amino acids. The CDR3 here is CASSPRTGGQETQYF. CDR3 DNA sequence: TGTGCCAGCAGCCCTAGGACAGGGGGACAAGAGACCCAGTACTTC.

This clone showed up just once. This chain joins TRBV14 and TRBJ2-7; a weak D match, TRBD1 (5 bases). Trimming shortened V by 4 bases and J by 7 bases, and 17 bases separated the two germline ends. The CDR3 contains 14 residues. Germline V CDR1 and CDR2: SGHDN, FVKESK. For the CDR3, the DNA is TGTGCCAGCAGCCCTCTGGACACAATGAGGGAGCAGTACTTC. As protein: CASSPLDTMREQYF.

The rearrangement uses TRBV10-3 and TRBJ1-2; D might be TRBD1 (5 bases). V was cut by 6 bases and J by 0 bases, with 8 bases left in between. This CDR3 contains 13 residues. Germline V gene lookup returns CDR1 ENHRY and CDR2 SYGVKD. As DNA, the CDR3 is TGTGCCATCAGGGACAACTCTAACTATGGCTACACCTTC. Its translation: CAIRDNSNYGYTF.

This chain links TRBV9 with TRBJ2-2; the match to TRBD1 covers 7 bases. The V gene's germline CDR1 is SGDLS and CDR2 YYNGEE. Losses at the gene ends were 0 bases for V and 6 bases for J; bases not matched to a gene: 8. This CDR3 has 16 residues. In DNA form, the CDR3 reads TGTGCCAGCAGCGTAGACGGCTCCGGGACAGCCGGGGAGCTGTTTTTT. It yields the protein CASSVDGSGTAGELFF.

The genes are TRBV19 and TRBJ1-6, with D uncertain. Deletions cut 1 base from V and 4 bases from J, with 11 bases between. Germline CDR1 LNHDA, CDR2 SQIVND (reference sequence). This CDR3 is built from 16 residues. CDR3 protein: CASSIAGGQYNSPLHF. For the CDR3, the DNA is TGTGCCAGTAGTATAGCCGGCGGGCAGTATAATTCACCCCTCCACTTT.

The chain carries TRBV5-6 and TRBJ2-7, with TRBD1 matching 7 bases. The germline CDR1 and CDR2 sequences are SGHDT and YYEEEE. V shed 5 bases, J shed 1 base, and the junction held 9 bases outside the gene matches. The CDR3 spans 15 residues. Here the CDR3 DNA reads TGTGCCAGCAGGCCCCGGGTACAGGGGTCCTACGAGCAGTACTTC. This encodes CASRPRVQGSYEQYF.

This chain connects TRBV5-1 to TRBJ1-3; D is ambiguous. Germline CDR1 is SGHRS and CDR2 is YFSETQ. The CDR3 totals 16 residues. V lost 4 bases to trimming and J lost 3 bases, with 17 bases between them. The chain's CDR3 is CASSIDSGVGGNTIYF. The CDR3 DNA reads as TGCGCCAGCAGCATCGACTCCGGGGTGGGTGGAAACACCATATATTTT.

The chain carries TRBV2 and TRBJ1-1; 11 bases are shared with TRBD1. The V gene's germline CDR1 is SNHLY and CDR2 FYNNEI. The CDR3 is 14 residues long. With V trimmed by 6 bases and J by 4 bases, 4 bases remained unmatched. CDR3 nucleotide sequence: TGTGCCAGCAGCGGGACAGGGGGAGGCACTGAAGCTTTCTTT. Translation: CASSGTGGGTEAFF. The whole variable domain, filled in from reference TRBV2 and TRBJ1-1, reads EPEVTQTPSHQVTQMGQEVILRCVPISNHLYFYWYRQILGQKVEFLVSFYNNEISEKSEIFDDQFSVERPDGSNFTLKIRSTKLEDSAMYFCASSGTGGGTEAFFGQGTRLTVV.